This is a list of T cell receptor beta chains from one sample in a study of blood T cell repertoires in COVID-19. Produced via immunoSEQ multiplex PCR; TCRdb's table is partial and in-frame only. The sample includes about 160,000 clones, about 80% of them seen just once. The source material was peripheral blood. The receptors originated from a woman older than 75 with acute or convalescent COVID-19. Each CDR3 is given with its conserved first and last residue. The order of the fields is J gene, clone size, V gene, CDR3 length, D gene, CDR3 protein, CDR3 DNA. The D gene is left open where the match is weak. Expanded clones get a size class; other rows say once, few or many, or leave the size out.

j_gene: TRBJ2-7; abundance: few; v_gene: TRBV12-5; len: 14; d_gene: TRBD1; CDR3aa: CASGLDGTETEQYF; CDR3nt: TGTGCTAGTGGTTTGGACGGGACAGAAACCGAGCAGTACTTC
j_gene: TRBJ2-3; abundance: .; v_gene: TRBV7-2; len: 17; d_gene: .; CDR3aa: CASRKGPRGVATDTQYF; CDR3nt: TGTGCCAGCAGAAAGGGTCCGCGGGGTGTCGCCACAGATACGCAGTATTTT
j_gene: TRBJ2-3; abundance: .; v_gene: TRBV5-4; len: 15; d_gene: TRBD1; CDR3aa: CASSPQGPGTDTQYF; CDR3nt: TGTGCCAGCAGCCCACAGGGGCCGGGGACAGATACGCAGTATTTT
j_gene: TRBJ2-5; abundance: .; v_gene: TRBV11-2; len: 13; d_gene: .; CDR3aa: CASSLAGLETQYF; CDR3nt: TGTGCCAGCAGCTTAGCAGGTTTAGAGACCCAGTACTTC
j_gene: TRBJ2-1; abundance: .; v_gene: TRBV19; len: 15; d_gene: TRBD1; CDR3aa: CASSTTGGSYNEQFF; CDR3nt: TGTGCCAGTAGTACGACAGGGGGGTCCTACAATGAGCAGTTCTTC
j_gene: TRBJ1-5; abundance: once; v_gene: TRBV2; len: 15; d_gene: TRBD1; CDR3aa: CASRPGQASNQPQHF; CDR3nt: TGTGCCAGCAGACCTGGACAGGCAAGCAATCAGCCCCAGCATTTT
j_gene: TRBJ2-7; abundance: .; v_gene: TRBV3-1/TRBV3-2; len: 12; d_gene: .; CDR3aa: CAAGRTDYEQYF; CDR3nt: TGTGCCGCGGGCCGGACCGACTACGAGCAGTACTTC
j_gene: TRBJ2-5; abundance: .; v_gene: TRBV3-1/TRBV3-2; len: 16; d_gene: TRBD2; CDR3aa: CASSLRTSGSRETQYF; CDR3nt: TGTGCCAGCAGCCTTCGGACTAGCGGGAGCAGGGAGACCCAGTACTTC
j_gene: TRBJ1-5; abundance: .; v_gene: TRBV19; len: 14; d_gene: .; CDR3aa: CASSRRGSNQPQHF; CDR3nt: TGTGCCAGTAGTAGACGGGGAAGCAATCAGCCCCAGCATTTT
j_gene: TRBJ2-2; abundance: .; v_gene: TRBV18; len: 16; d_gene: .; CDR3aa: CASSPRQGVDTGELFF; CDR3nt: TGTGCCAGCTCACCCCGGCAAGGGGTGGACACCGGGGAGCTGTTTTTT
j_gene: TRBJ2-3; abundance: .; v_gene: TRBV30; len: 16; d_gene: TRBD2; CDR3aa: CAWSVRLAGSTDTQYF; CDR3nt: TGTGCCTGGAGTGTACGCCTAGCGGGGTCCACAGATACGCAGTATTTT
j_gene: TRBJ1-2; abundance: .; v_gene: TRBV3-1/TRBV3-2; len: 14; d_gene: .; CDR3aa: CASSQELTVRGYTF; CDR3nt: TGTGCCAGCAGCCAAGAGTTGACAGTCCGTGGCTACACCTTC
j_gene: TRBJ1-2; abundance: once; v_gene: TRBV5-6; len: 13; d_gene: .; CDR3aa: CASSLLNSYGYTF; CDR3nt: TGTGCCAGCAGCTTGTTAAACAGCTATGGCTACACCTTC
j_gene: TRBJ2-7; abundance: .; v_gene: TRBV2; len: 15; d_gene: .; CDR3aa: CASSEERGWSYEQYF; CDR3nt: TGTGCCAGCAGTGAAGAAAGGGGTTGGTCCTACGAGCAGTACTTC
j_gene: TRBJ2-3; abundance: .; v_gene: TRBV10-1; len: 16; d_gene: .; CDR3aa: CASSEDLSGRTDTQYF; CDR3nt: TGCGCCAGCAGTGAGGATCTAAGCGGTCGCACAGATACGCAGTATTTT
j_gene: TRBJ1-5; abundance: .; v_gene: TRBV6-6; len: 14; d_gene: TRBD1; CDR3aa: CASSLGQSNQPQHF; CDR3nt: TGTGCCAGCAGTTTGGGACAGAGCAATCAGCCCCAGCATTTT
j_gene: TRBJ2-7; abundance: few; v_gene: TRBV5-1; len: 14; d_gene: .; CDR3aa: CASSFKRGIYEQYF; CDR3nt: TGCGCCAGCAGCTTTAAAAGGGGGATCTACGAGCAGTACTTC
j_gene: TRBJ2-5; abundance: once; v_gene: TRBV6-5; len: 15; d_gene: .; CDR3aa: CASRRDRTGQETQYF; CDR3nt: TGTGCCAGCAGGAGAGATAGGACGGGACAAGAGACCCAGTACTTC
j_gene: TRBJ1-5; abundance: .; v_gene: TRBV19; len: 13; d_gene: .; CDR3aa: CASKGGRMTPQHF; CDR3nt: TGTGCCAGTAAAGGAGGACGGATGACCCCCCAGCATTTT
j_gene: TRBJ2-7; abundance: .; v_gene: TRBV10-3; len: 14; d_gene: .; CDR3aa: CAISPGGSDREQYF; CDR3nt: TGTGCCATCAGCCCAGGGGGGTCAGATCGCGAGCAGTACTTC
j_gene: TRBJ2-7; abundance: .; v_gene: TRBV2; len: 12; d_gene: .; CDR3aa: CASSDTLREQYF; CDR3nt: TGTGCCAGCAGTGATACGTTGCGCGAGCAGTACTTC
j_gene: TRBJ2-5; abundance: .; v_gene: TRBV5-1; len: 18; d_gene: .; CDR3aa: CASSLGVLASTGVETQYF; CDR3nt: TGCGCCAGCAGCTTGGGAGTGTTAGCTTCCACAGGAGTGGAGACCCAGTACTTC
j_gene: TRBJ1-2; abundance: .; v_gene: TRBV5-4; len: 16; d_gene: .; CDR3aa: CASSSEKREANYGYTF; CDR3nt: TGTGCCAGCAGCAGCGAAAAGCGGGAAGCTAACTATGGCTACACCTTC
j_gene: TRBJ1-2; abundance: .; v_gene: TRBV7-9; len: 13; d_gene: .; CDR3aa: CASTILGDYGYTF; CDR3nt: TGTGCCAGTACCATCCTGGGAGACTATGGCTACACCTTC
j_gene: TRBJ2-1; abundance: .; v_gene: TRBV6-5; len: 13; d_gene: .; CDR3aa: CASSYGRRDEQFF; CDR3nt: TGTGCCAGCAGTTACGGGAGGCGCGATGAGCAGTTCTTC
j_gene: TRBJ1-5; abundance: .; v_gene: TRBV6-1; len: 16; d_gene: TRBD1; CDR3aa: CASSDPATGGSQPQHF; CDR3nt: TGTGCCAGCAGTGATCCCGCGACAGGGGGCAGTCAGCCCCAGCATTTT
j_gene: TRBJ2-7; abundance: .; v_gene: TRBV7-8; len: 15; d_gene: .; CDR3aa: CASSLGASASYEQYF; CDR3nt: TGTGCCAGCAGCTTAGGGGCTAGCGCCTCCTACGAGCAGTACTTC
j_gene: TRBJ2-3; abundance: .; v_gene: TRBV28; len: 17; d_gene: TRBD2; CDR3aa: CASSSTASGRAGDTQYF; CDR3nt: TGTGCCAGCAGTTCTACGGCCAGCGGGAGGGCCGGAGATACACAGTATTTT
j_gene: TRBJ1-5; abundance: few; v_gene: TRBV19; len: 16; d_gene: .; CDR3aa: CASSGLQGDRHQPQHF; CDR3nt: TGTGCCAGTAGTGGATTACAGGGTGACCGCCATCAGCCCCAGCATTTT
j_gene: TRBJ1-6; abundance: .; v_gene: TRBV5-4; len: 16; d_gene: TRBD1; CDR3aa: CASSPDRGAYNSPLHF; CDR3nt: TGTGCCAGCAGCCCGGACAGGGGTGCCTATAATTCACCCCTCCACTTT
j_gene: TRBJ2-2; abundance: .; v_gene: TRBV4-3; len: 14; d_gene: .; CDR3aa: CASRRDTNTGELFF; CDR3nt: TGCGCCAGCAGGCGGGATACGAACACCGGGGAGCTGTTTTTT
j_gene: TRBJ1-5; abundance: .; v_gene: TRBV9; len: 15; d_gene: TRBD1; CDR3aa: CASSPGQGILQPQHF; CDR3nt: TGTGCCAGCAGCCCCGGACAGGGCATCTTACAGCCCCAGCATTTT
j_gene: TRBJ1-4; abundance: .; v_gene: TRBV5-1; len: 16; d_gene: TRBD1; CDR3aa: CASSLARAGGNEKLFF; CDR3nt: TGCGCCAGCAGCTTGGCCAGGGCAGGGGGGAATGAAAAACTGTTTTTT
j_gene: TRBJ1-2; abundance: .; v_gene: TRBV27; len: 15; d_gene: TRBD1; CDR3aa: CASSLDGTGYYGYTF; CDR3nt: TGTGCCAGCAGTTTAGACGGGACAGGGTACTATGGCTACACCTTC
j_gene: TRBJ1-1; abundance: once; v_gene: TRBV21-1; len: 15; d_gene: .; CDR3aa: CASSKGGRGAVEAFF; CDR3nt: TGTGCCAGCAGCAAAGGCGGTAGGGGCGCAGTTGAAGCTTTCTTT
j_gene: TRBJ2-3; abundance: .; v_gene: TRBV9; len: 15; d_gene: TRBD2; CDR3aa: CASSVRAGERDTQYF; CDR3nt: TGTGCCAGCAGCGTAAGGGCGGGAGAAAGGGATACGCAGTATTTT
j_gene: TRBJ2-2; abundance: .; v_gene: TRBV10-1; len: 16; d_gene: .; CDR3aa: CASSESGLPAGGELFF; CDR3nt: TGCGCCAGCAGTGAAAGTGGTCTTCCCGCGGGCGGGGAGCTGTTTTTT
j_gene: TRBJ2-3; abundance: once; v_gene: TRBV19; len: 15; d_gene: .; CDR3aa: CASREEGGHTDTQYF; CDR3nt: TGTGCCAGCCGAGAGGAGGGAGGCCACACAGATACGCAGTATTTT
j_gene: TRBJ1-3; abundance: .; v_gene: TRBV5-1; len: 16; d_gene: .; CDR3aa: CASSLPSISSGNTIYF; CDR3nt: TGCGCCAGCAGCTTACCAAGTATCAGCTCTGGAAACACCATATATTTT
j_gene: TRBJ2-2; abundance: .; v_gene: TRBV19; len: 17; d_gene: TRBD2; CDR3aa: CASSIEGLAGAIGELFF; CDR3nt: TGTGCCAGTAGTATAGAGGGACTAGCGGGAGCAATCGGGGAGCTGTTTTTT
j_gene: TRBJ2-3; abundance: .; v_gene: TRBV4-3; len: 14; d_gene: .; CDR3aa: CASSQWHNTDTQYF; CDR3nt: TGCGCCAGCAGCCAATGGCACAACACAGATACGCAGTATTTT
j_gene: TRBJ1-3; abundance: few; v_gene: TRBV30; len: 14; d_gene: TRBD1; CDR3aa: CAWSARTGADTIYF; CDR3nt: TGTGCCTGGAGTGCCAGGACAGGGGCGGACACCATATATTTT
j_gene: TRBJ2-6; abundance: .; v_gene: TRBV6-5; len: 16; d_gene: TRBD1; CDR3aa: CASSYHDRVGANVLTF; CDR3nt: TGTGCCAGCAGTTACCATGACAGGGTTGGGGCCAACGTCCTGACTTTC
j_gene: TRBJ1-1; abundance: .; v_gene: TRBV7-9; len: 14; d_gene: TRBD1; CDR3aa: CASRPGQANTEAFF; CDR3nt: TGTGCCAGCAGGCCGGGACAGGCGAACACTGAAGCTTTCTTT
j_gene: TRBJ2-6; abundance: .; v_gene: TRBV7-9; len: 17; d_gene: .; CDR3aa: CASSLDSLASGANVLTF; CDR3nt: TGTGCCAGCAGCCTGGACTCTTTGGCTTCAGGGGCCAACGTCCTGACTTTC
j_gene: TRBJ2-3; abundance: few; v_gene: TRBV7-2; len: 15; d_gene: TRBD2; CDR3aa: CASSLAGGPTDTQYF; CDR3nt: TGTGCCAGCAGCTTAGCGGGAGGGCCAACAGATACGCAGTATTTT
j_gene: TRBJ2-3; abundance: once; v_gene: TRBV6-4; len: 14; d_gene: .; CDR3aa: CASSDRGSTDTQYF; CDR3nt: TGTGCCAGCAGTGACAGGGGGAGCACAGATACGCAGTATTTT
j_gene: TRBJ2-1; abundance: .; v_gene: TRBV5-4; len: 15; d_gene: TRBD2; CDR3aa: CASSSGTSGRNEQFF; CDR3nt: TGTGCCAGCAGCTCCGGGACTAGCGGGAGAAACGAGCAGTTCTTC
j_gene: TRBJ2-3; abundance: .; v_gene: TRBV13; len: 16; d_gene: TRBD2; CDR3aa: CASSTRTSGRPDTQYF; CDR3nt: TGTGCCAGCAGCACGCGGACTAGCGGGCGACCAGATACGCAGTATTTT